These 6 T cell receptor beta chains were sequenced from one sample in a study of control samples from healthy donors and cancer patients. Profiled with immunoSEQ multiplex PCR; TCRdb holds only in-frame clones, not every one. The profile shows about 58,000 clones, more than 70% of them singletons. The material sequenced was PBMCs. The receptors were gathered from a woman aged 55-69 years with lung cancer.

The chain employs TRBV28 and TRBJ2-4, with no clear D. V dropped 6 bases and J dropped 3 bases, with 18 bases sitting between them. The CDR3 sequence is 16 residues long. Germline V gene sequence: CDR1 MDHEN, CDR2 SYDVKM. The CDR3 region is CASRPGSMRYKNIQYF. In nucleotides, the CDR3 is TGTGCCAGCAGGCCGGGCTCCATGCGATACAAAAACATTCAGTACTTC.

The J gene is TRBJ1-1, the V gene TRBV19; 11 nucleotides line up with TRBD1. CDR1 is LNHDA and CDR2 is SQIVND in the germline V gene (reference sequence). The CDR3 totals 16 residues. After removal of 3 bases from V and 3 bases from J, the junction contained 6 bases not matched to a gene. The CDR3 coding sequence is TGTGCCAGTAGTATTCTAAAGGGACAGGGGGACACTGAAGCTTTCTTT. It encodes CASSILKGQGDTEAFF.

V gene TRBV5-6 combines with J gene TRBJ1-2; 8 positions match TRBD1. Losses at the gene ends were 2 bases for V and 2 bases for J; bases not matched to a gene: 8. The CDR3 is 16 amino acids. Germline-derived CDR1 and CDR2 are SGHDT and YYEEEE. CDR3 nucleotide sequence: TGTGCCAGCAGCTTAAACATGGGACAGGCGAACTATGGCTACACCTTC. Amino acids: CASSLNMGQANYGYTF.

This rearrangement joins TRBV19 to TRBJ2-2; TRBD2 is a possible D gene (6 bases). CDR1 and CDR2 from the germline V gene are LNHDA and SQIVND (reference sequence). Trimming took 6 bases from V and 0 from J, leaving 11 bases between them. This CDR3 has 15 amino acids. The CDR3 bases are TGTGCCAGTAGGTTCGGGGGAACGAACACCGGGGAGCTGTTTTTT. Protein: CASRFGGTNTGELFF.

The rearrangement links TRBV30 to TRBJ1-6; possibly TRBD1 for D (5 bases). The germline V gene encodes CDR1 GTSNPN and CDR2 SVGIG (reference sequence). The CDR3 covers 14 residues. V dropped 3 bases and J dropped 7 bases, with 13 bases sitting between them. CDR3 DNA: TGTGCCTGGAGAGAAACAGGTCCAAATTCACCCCTCCACTTT. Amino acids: CAWRETGPNSPLHF.

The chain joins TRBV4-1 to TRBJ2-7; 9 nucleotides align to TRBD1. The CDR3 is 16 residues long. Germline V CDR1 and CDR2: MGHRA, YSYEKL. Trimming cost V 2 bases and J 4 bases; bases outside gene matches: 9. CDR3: CASSQTPGQGIYEQYF. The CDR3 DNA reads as TGCGCCAGCAGCCAAACTCCGGGACAGGGTATTTACGAGCAGTACTTC.